These 14 T cell receptor beta chains came from one sample sequenced in a study of siplizumab effects on memory and regulatory T cells. Only in-frame clones appear in the TCRdb table, and some are missing; sequencing was by immunoSEQ multiplex PCR. Among some 73,000 clones, 90% to 95% were seen once, and the ten largest hold 4.5% to 6.5%. Material: CD8+ T cells sorted from blood. The receptors were gathered from a human donor in good health.

This clone was counted once. The chain is built from TRBV7-9 and TRBJ2-1; possible D gene TRBD2, 5 bases. Deletions cut 3 bases from V and 8 bases from J, with 11 bases between. Germline-derived CDR1 and CDR2 are SEHNR and FQNEAQ (reference sequence). The CDR3 length is 13 residues. The CDR3 nucleotides are TGTGCCAGCAGCTTCGGAGGCCTCGATGAGCAGTTCTTC. Protein sequence: CASSFGGLDEQFF.

The chain carries TRBV19 and TRBJ2-7; D perhaps matches TRBD1 (7 bases). Trimming removed 5 bases at V and 1 base at J, with 9 bases between. The CDR3 sequence is 13 residues long. Germline-derived CDR1 and CDR2 are LNHDA and SQIVND (reference sequence). CDR3 residues: CASSAGQSYEQYF. In DNA form, the CDR3 reads TGTGCCAGTAGTGCGGGACAGTCCTACGAGCAGTACTTC.

The chain recombines TRBV18 with TRBJ1-2; the D is unclear. CDR3 length equals 14 residues. In germline, CDR1 is KGHSH, CDR2 LQKENI. V was cut by 2 bases and J by 5 bases, with 12 bases left in between. CDR3 amino acids: CASSPGSEQYGYTF. CDR3 coding DNA: TGTGCCAGCTCACCAGGCAGCGAGCAATATGGCTACACCTTC.

CDR3 coding DNA: TGCGCCAGCAGTCAAACCTGGGGGACCCAGTACTTC. Protein: CASSQTWGTQYF. This sequence joins TRBV23-1 and TRBJ2-5; D remains unclear. TRBV23-1 is an open reading frame, and its role is uncertain. V dropped 2 bases and J dropped 7 bases, with 8 bases sitting between them. This CDR3 contains 12 residues.

The rearrangement links TRBV7-9 to TRBJ2-7; no clear D. The CDR3 extends over 12 amino acids. Trimming left V 5 bases short and J 6 bases short, with 11 bases between. CDR1 and CDR2 (germline): SEHNR, FQNEAQ (reference sequence). Here the CDR3 reads CASSPRWGEQYF. The CDR3 DNA is TGTGCCAGCAGCCCCCGTTGGGGCGAGCAGTACTTC.

This CDR3 is CASGTDGTRETQYF. The CDR3 coding sequence is TGCGCCAGCGGTACAGACGGTACCCGGGAGACCCAGTACTTC. The gene calls are TRBV10-1 and TRBJ2-5; D gene unclear. Trimming left V 8 bases short and J 5 bases short, with 18 bases between. Germline V gene data show CDR1 as WNHNN and CDR2 as SYGVQD (reference sequence). The CDR3 totals 14 residues.

The chain couples TRBV13 to TRBJ2-3, with 9 bases fitting TRBD2. The CDR3 runs 15 residues. The germline V gene encodes CDR1 PRHDT and CDR2 FYEKMQ (reference sequence). J lost 5 bases, V lost 4 bases, and 7 bases had no gene match. The CDR3 sequence is CASSSREGAIDTQYF. The CDR3 nucleotides read TGTGCCAGCAGCTCGCGGGAGGGGGCAATAGATACGCAGTATTTT.

The J gene is TRBJ2-7, the V gene TRBV4-1; D is perhaps TRBD2 (6 bases). The germline CDR1 and CDR2 sequences are MGHRA and YSYEKL. Deletions cut 0 bases from V and 2 bases from J, with 8 bases between. The CDR3 has 14 amino acids. Written as DNA, the CDR3 is TGCGCCAGCAGCCAAGATTGGGGGGCCTACGAGCAGTACTTC. Protein: CASSQDWGAYEQYF.

CDR3 nucleotides: TGTGCCATCACTAGGACAGGGGCGGGTGAAGCTTTCTTT. Protein sequence: CAITRTGAGEAFF. This chain connects TRBV10-3 to TRBJ1-1; 9 bases align to TRBD1. Germline V gives CDR1 ENHRY, CDR2 SYGVKD. V dropped 7 bases and J dropped 7; count of bases not matched to a gene: 7. There are 13 residues in the CDR3.

The chain is built from TRBV13 and TRBJ2-3; no firm D call. This CDR3 comprises 13 residues. Germline CDR1 reads PRHDT; CDR2 reads FYEKMQ (reference sequence). Trimming took 3 bases from V and 4 from J, leaving 8 bases between them. Here the CDR3 reads CASSFPASDTQYF. In DNA form, the CDR3 reads TGTGCCAGCAGCTTTCCTGCATCAGATACGCAGTATTTT.

The chain is built from TRBV5-1 and TRBJ1-3; 7 bases agree with TRBD1. V lost 2 bases and J lost 14; bases outside the gene matches: 4. The CDR3 has 11 residues. CDR1 and CDR2 from the germline V gene are SGHRS and YFSETQ. In nucleotides, the CDR3 is TGCGCCAGCAGCTTCGGGACAGCCTTATATTTT. Protein product: CASSFGTALYF.

This chain uses TRBV6-5 with TRBJ2-7; perhaps TRBD1 as D (6 bases). The CDR3 is made up of 15 amino acids. CDR1 MNHEY and CDR2 SVGAGI come from the germline V gene. V was trimmed by 4 bases and J by 4 bases, leaving 17 bases between them. CDR3 DNA sequence: TGTGCCAGCAGTTCCAACCCGGACAGCGCTTACGAGCAGTACTTC. Residues: CASSSNPDSAYEQYF.

This chain connects TRBV6-6 to TRBJ2-7; D is uncertain. Germline CDR1 is MNHNY and CDR2 is SVGAGI (reference sequence). Trimming pared 6 bases from V and 5 bases from J, leaving 11 bases between. This CDR3 has 12 amino acids. CDR3 sequence reads: CASSASSDEQYF. The CDR3 nucleotides read TGTGCCAGCAGCGCCTCCTCGGACGAGCAGTACTTC.

The rearrangement joins TRBV11-2 to TRBJ2-2, with 9 bases matching TRBD2. Germline assignment: CDR1 SGHAT and CDR2 FQNNGV. CDR3 length: 16 residues. The ends lost 1 base at V and 5 bases at J; junction bases unmatched: 5. CDR3 DNA sequence: TGTGCCAGCAGCTTAGCTCTTAGCGGGGGTACCGGGGAGCTGTTTTTT. As protein: CASSLALSGGTGELFF.